These 21 T cell receptor beta chains originate from one sample sequenced in a study of beta chain features in type 1 diabetes (dated by TCRdb to 2016 to 2019). The research as a whole found: A moderate but significant shortening of TCRB CDR3 length was observed in type 1 diabetes patients in all four CD4+ subsets.

No antigen is known for these receptors. Libraries were built with the immunoSEQ multiplex PCR assay. The entire isolated RNA was reverse transcribed using the High Capacity cDNA Reverse Transcription Kit, and thus expressed TCRB transcripts were sequenced. What TCRdb holds here is the immuneACCESS table cut down to in-frame rearrangements. Part of the clones is not present; checked against another copy, under half of the missing clones reflect an unresolved V gene, and the others are unexplained. The sample records about 240,000 clones, approximately 14% of which are singletons. Roughly 0.019% of the sample belongs to the ten largest clones. The sample comprised naive CD4+ T cells from blood. The cell subset or site label corresponds to: true naive CD4+ T cells. These receptors were collected from a young man with type 1 diabetes.

The chain combines TRBV19 with TRBJ2-1; D is unclear. The CDR3 covers 14 residues. Per germline, CDR1 LNHDA and CDR2 SQIVND (reference sequence). Trimming took 4 bases from V and 4 from J, leaving 11 bases between them. The CDR3 spells CASSNLARYNEQFF. CDR3 bases: TGTGCCAGTAGTAACTTGGCTAGATACAATGAGCAGTTCTTC.

This clone was counted between two and nine times. The rearrangement uses TRBV11-2 and TRBJ1-3, with a possible D match to TRBD1 (5 bases). The CDR3 has 14 residues. V lost 1 base and J 3 bases, leaving 7 bases between the germline ends. The germline V gene encodes CDR1 SGHAT and CDR2 FQNNGV. As DNA, the CDR3 is TGTGCCAGCAGCTTAGCAGGGTTTGGAAACACCATATATTTT. This sequence encodes CASSLAGFGNTIYF.

The sample holds a few counts of this clone. V is TRBV7-2 and J is TRBJ2-5; possible D gene TRBD2, 5 bases. The CDR3 is 16 residues long. Trimming removed 5 bases at V and 5 bases at J, with 21 bases between. Per germline, CDR1 SGHTA and CDR2 FQGNSA. The CDR3 sequence is CASSPRNSLTGETQYF. The CDR3 nucleotides read TGTGCCAGCAGCCCACGAAACAGTCTCACGGGGGAGACCCAGTACTTC.

This clone was counted only a few times. The chain recombines TRBV30 with TRBJ2-7, with 7 positions matching TRBD1. V shed 3 bases, J shed 5 bases, and the junction held 10 bases outside the gene matches. The CDR3 consists of 14 residues. The germline CDR1 and CDR2 sequences are GTSNPN and SVGIG (reference sequence). This chain's CDR3 is CAWRSYRGYHEQYF. DNA of the CDR3: TGTGCCTGGAGATCGTACAGGGGTTACCACGAGCAGTACTTC.

J is TRBJ1-1 and V is TRBV30; D is uncertain. Germline V gene data show CDR1 as GTSNPN and CDR2 as SVGIG (reference sequence). The V gene lost 4 bases and the J gene lost 0 bases, with 15 bases spanning the gap. This CDR3 contains 15 residues. In DNA, the CDR3 is TGTGCCTGGACCTTCCCGACATCCATGAACACTGAAGCTTTCTTT. Its translation: CAWTFPTSMNTEAFF.

This clone was seen more than once but under ten times. The CDR3 here is CASSVLGTSTDTQYF. The CDR3 DNA reads TGTGCCAGCAGCGTACTTGGGACTAGCACAGATACGCAGTATTTT. V gene TRBV7-2 combines with J gene TRBJ2-3, with D possibly being TRBD2 (6 bases). Germline loops: CDR1 SGHTA, CDR2 FQGNSA. The ends were cut back, 5 bases at V and 0 bases at J, with 12 bases in the middle. The CDR3 totals 15 residues.

This chain joins TRBV18 and TRBJ1-2, with TRBD1 matching over 9 bases. Germline CDR1 is KGHSH and CDR2 is LQKENI. The V and J ends lost 3 bases and 7 bases, in that order; junction bases with no gene match: 9. This CDR3 has 15 residues. The CDR3 spells CASSPPDRGMSGYTF. The DNA for the CDR3 is TGTGCCAGCTCACCCCCGGACAGGGGTATGAGTGGCTACACCTTC.

As to this clone: The sample contains more than one DNA sequence encoding this CDR3. The CDR3 nucleotides read TGTGCCAGCTCACCCTCAGTAAACACTGAAGCTTTCTTT. Translated: CASSPSVNTEAFF. The chain recombines TRBV18 with TRBJ1-1; D unresolved. V was pared by 3 bases and J by 2 bases, with 7 bases between. Germline V gene data show CDR1 as KGHSH and CDR2 as LQKENI. This CDR3 region has 13 residues.

This clone was seen a handful of times. The junction does not match germline at one end; this may be a read error. The V call is TRBV4-1, the J call TRBJ2-5; 8 nucleotides match TRBD2. CDR1 and CDR2 from the germline V gene are MGHRA and YSYEKL. The CDR3 consists of 13 residues. The CDR3 DNA follows: TGCGCCAGCAGCCAAGATACGGGGGGGTCCGATAACTTC. Encoded protein: CASSQDTGGSDNF.

This clone was seen more than once but under ten times. The same CDR3 can be traced to other DNA sequences in this sample. The chain recombines TRBV9 with TRBJ2-3, with 8 positions matching TRBD1. Germline values: CDR1 SGDLS, CDR2 YYNGEE. The V and J ends lost 3 bases and 4 bases, in that order; junction bases with no gene match: 4. The length of the CDR3 is 14 residues. The CDR3 loop is CASSGGQGPDTQYF. As DNA, the CDR3 is TGTGCCAGCAGCGGCGGACAGGGCCCAGATACGCAGTATTTT.

This clone has a handful of counts. The rearrangement uses TRBV29-1 and TRBJ2-5, with D tentatively TRBD1 (6 bases). The germline gives CDR1 SQVTM, CDR2 ANQGSEA. The V and J ends lost 4 bases and 2 bases respectively, with 11 bases between them. This CDR3 is 13 amino acids long. The CDR3 bases are TGCAGCGTTGGGGGACAACCACAAGAGACCCAGTACTTC. Its protein is CSVGGQPQETQYF.

A few counts support this clone. The chain recombines TRBV4-2 with TRBJ2-7; TRBD1 matches at 9 bases. Germline V gives CDR1 LGHNA, CDR2 YNFKEQ. After removal of 1 base from V and 4 bases from J, the junction contained 14 bases not matched to a gene. This CDR3 has 18 residues. CDR3 sequence (DNA): TGTGCCAGCAGCCAAGTTGACGGGGGGACAGGGCTGTTATACGAGCAGTACTTC. Translated: CASSQVDGGTGLLYEQYF.

This chain connects TRBV2 to TRBJ2-3; tentative D call: TRBD1 (5 bases). The CDR3 length is 14 residues. CDR1 is SNHLY and CDR2 is FYNNEI in the germline V gene. V dropped 4 bases and J dropped 3 bases, with 11 bases sitting between them. The CDR3 spells CASSGQGRTDTQYF. CDR3 DNA: TGTGCCAGCAGTGGGCAGGGAAGGACAGATACGCAGTATTTT.

CDR3 in DNA: TGTGCCAGCAGCTTTAGCTACGAAGGCTACACCTTC. Encoded protein: CASSFSYEGYTF. The V and J genes are TRBV7-2 and TRBJ1-2, with no clear D. The CDR3 is 12 amino acids. V gave up 3 bases and J gave up 8 bases, with 10 bases separating them. Germline CDR1 SGHTA, CDR2 FQGNSA. Full variable domain (remainder filled in from reference TRBV7-2 and TRBJ1-2): GAGVSQSPSNKVTEKGKDVELRCDPISGHTALYWYRQSLGQGLEFLIYFQGNSAPDKSGLPSDRFSAERTGGSVSTLTIQRTQQEDSAVYLCASSFSYEGYTFGSGTRLTVV.

This clone came up a few times. One junction end does not reproduce the germline sequence, and a read error may be involved. V gene TRBV6-1 combines with J gene TRBJ1-6, with TRBD1 matching 7 bases. The CDR3 runs 10 residues. The germline gives CDR1 MNHNS, CDR2 SASEGT. DNA for the CDR3: TGTGCCAGCAGGGGCCTAGGGACAGTATTT. Translation: CASRGLGTVF.

V and J are TRBV19 and TRBJ2-5, with 10 bases lining up with TRBD2. Germline V gives CDR1 LNHDA, CDR2 SQIVND (reference sequence). This CDR3 has 15 amino acids. J lost 5 bases, V lost 7 bases, and 10 bases had no gene match. CDR3 nucleotides: TGTGCCAGTAATGGAGCGGGAGGGCCGGTGGAGACCCAGTACTTC. This sequence encodes CASNGAGGPVETQYF. The full variable domain, completed using reference TRBV19 and TRBJ2-5, is DGGITQSPKYLFRKEGQNVTLSCEQNLNHDAMYWYRQDPGQGLRLIYYSQIVNDFQKGDIAEGYSVSREKKESFPLTVTSAQKNPTAFYLCASNGAGGPVETQYFGPGTRLLVL.

The V and J genes are TRBV4-2 and TRBJ2-5; 14 nucleotides align to TRBD2. Germline V gene sequence: CDR1 LGHNA, CDR2 YNFKEQ. The CDR3 has 16 amino acids. After removal of 4 bases from V and 5 bases from J, the junction contained 6 bases not matched to a gene. CDR3 DNA sequence: TGTGCCAGCAGCCCAGGGACTAGCGGGAGTGGTGAGACCCAGTACTTC. Translated: CASSPGTSGSGETQYF.

The genes are TRBV2 and TRBJ2-5; 7 nucleotides line up with TRBD1. The ends lost 7 bases at V and 5 bases at J; junction bases unmatched: 10. Germline assignment: CDR1 SNHLY and CDR2 FYNNEI. This CDR3 region has 14 residues. CDR3 sequence: CASTTGARGETQYF. The CDR3 DNA sequence: TGTGCCAGCACCACAGGGGCGCGTGGGGAGACCCAGTACTTC. Variable domain in full (rest from reference TRBV2 and TRBJ2-5): EPEVTQTPSHQVTQMGQEVILRCVPISNHLYFYWYRQILGQKVEFLVSFYNNEISEKSEIFDDQFSVERPDGSNFTLKIRSTKLEDSAMYFCASTTGARGETQYFGPGTRLLVL.

This clone has a handful of counts. The rearrangement links TRBV5-4 to TRBJ2-5, with a weak D call TRBD1 (6 bases). CDR1 is SGHNT and CDR2 is YYREEE in the germline V gene (reference sequence). The CDR3 extends over 14 amino acids. The V end lost 2 bases, the J end lost 4 bases, and 12 bases lay between the germline ends. CDR3 sequence (DNA): TGTGCCAGCAGCTTTCAGGGGACGACAGAGACCCAGTACTTC. It yields the protein CASSFQGTTETQYF. Looking up the rest from reference TRBV5-4 and TRBJ2-5 gives the full variable domain: ETGVTQSPTHLIKTRGQQVTLRCSSQSGHNTVSWYQQALGQGPQFIFQYYREEENGRGNFPPRFSGLQFPNYSSELNVNALELDDSALYLCASSFQGTTETQYFGPGTRLLVL.

This clone was observed a few times. The rearrangement joins TRBV6-7 to TRBJ2-3; D is undetermined. TRBV6-7 is recorded as an ORF, its role being uncertain. The CDR3 has 16 residues. V was cut by 0 bases and J by 0 bases, with 10 bases left in between. The CDR3 nucleotides read TGTGCCAGCAGTTACTCGAGGCCCGACAGCACAGATACGCAGTATTTT. Its translation is CASSYSRPDSTDTQYF.

The rearrangement uses TRBV30 and TRBJ1-5, with D unclear. Germline CDR1 reads GTSNPN; CDR2 reads SVGIG (reference sequence). The CDR3 is made up of 14 amino acids. The V end was cut by 0 bases, the J end by 5 bases, with 11 bases between. The DNA for the CDR3 is TGTGCCTGGAGTGTAACCCAGGATGATCAGCCCCAGCATTTT. As protein: CAWSVTQDDQPQHF.